This is a list of T cell receptor beta chains from one sample in a study of blood T cell repertoires in COVID-19. Sequencing was performed with immunoSEQ multiplex PCR; in TCRdb, only in-frame clones are kept and a portion is missing. The table includes 150,000 to 200,000 clones, approximately 92% detected once. Sequencing was performed on peripheral blood. Receptor source: a man younger than 40 with COVID-19, enrolled during active disease. CDR3s include the opening cysteine and the closing phenylalanine or tryptophan. Each record gives: J gene, V gene, CDR3 protein.

J gene: TRBJ2-1; V gene: TRBV15; CDR3 protein: CATGLVVRPGAYNEQFF
J gene: TRBJ1-5; V gene: TRBV6-5; CDR3 protein: CASRPASGNQPQHF
J gene: TRBJ2-5; V gene: TRBV5-1; CDR3 protein: CASSLDWGVGAQYF
J gene: TRBJ1-6; V gene: TRBV15; CDR3 protein: CATSRERLPSSYNSPLHF
J gene: TRBJ1-1; V gene: TRBV6-2/TRBV6-3; CDR3 protein: CASSYIRDLRGDTEAFF
J gene: TRBJ2-1; V gene: TRBV11-3; CDR3 protein: CASSPYTGQPYNEQFF
J gene: TRBJ1-2; V gene: TRBV19; CDR3 protein: CASSETGADGYTF
J gene: TRBJ1-3; V gene: TRBV28; CDR3 protein: CASSHGLYSVENTIYF
J gene: TRBJ2-7; V gene: TRBV7-2; CDR3 protein: CASSSTSGPSYEQYF
J gene: TRBJ1-1; V gene: TRBV7-6; CDR3 protein: CASSLVTPSIMNTEAFF
J gene: TRBJ2-2; V gene: TRBV7-9; CDR3 protein: CASSLGTSGNTGELFF
J gene: TRBJ1-6; V gene: TRBV12-2; CDR3 protein: CASRKDRESTPLHF
J gene: TRBJ2-7; V gene: TRBV2; CDR3 protein: CASRGLAGGYEQYF
J gene: TRBJ1-2; V gene: TRBV12-3/TRBV12-4; CDR3 protein: CASSPGAGSGYTF
J gene: TRBJ2-6; V gene: TRBV28; CDR3 protein: CASSLIPGSGANVLTF
J gene: TRBJ2-7; V gene: TRBV4-1; CDR3 protein: CASSRDRMPAYEQYF
J gene: TRBJ1-1; V gene: TRBV9; CDR3 protein: CASSADRGNTEAFF
J gene: TRBJ1-2; V gene: TRBV28; CDR3 protein: CAAGQENYGYTF
J gene: TRBJ2-3; V gene: TRBV28; CDR3 protein: CASMTGTRTDTQYF
J gene: TRBJ1-3; V gene: TRBV5-1; CDR3 protein: CASSLPGNTIYF
J gene: TRBJ2-3; V gene: TRBV6-5; CDR3 protein: CASSRSGGGTDTQYF
J gene: TRBJ2-1; V gene: TRBV6-6; CDR3 protein: CASSSGTNYNEQFF
J gene: TRBJ2-7; V gene: TRBV11-3; CDR3 protein: CASSLYGTGVYEQYF
J gene: TRBJ1-5; V gene: TRBV15; CDR3 protein: CATSRDSTGGWSNQPQHF
J gene: TRBJ2-3; V gene: TRBV19; CDR3 protein: CASSGRQGSTDTQYF
J gene: TRBJ1-2; V gene: TRBV7-6; CDR3 protein: CASSSWTGRGGYTF
J gene: TRBJ2-5; V gene: TRBV24-1; CDR3 protein: CATSDRGEETQYF
J gene: TRBJ1-1; V gene: TRBV18; CDR3 protein: CASSPWAELGNTEAFF
J gene: TRBJ1-1; V gene: TRBV4-2; CDR3 protein: CASSLAQGWNTEAFF
J gene: TRBJ1-3; V gene: TRBV10-3; CDR3 protein: CAISVDGLSGNTIYF